This T cell receptor beta chain is from a study of T cell repertoires in cytomegalovirus infection. Study findings and constraints: Carriers of CMV and the relevant HLA type were discriminated by public TCR beta frequency. Dominant in the ex vivo response were TCR beta clonotypes restricted by HLA-C and specific for CMV.

TCRdb called the reads again in MiXCR, with one record for every CDR3 protein. Seen here are roughly 640,000 distinct CDR3 sequences, 24% observed once, and the top ten hold approximately 8.2%. This clonotype was detected only a few times. Its target is unknown. V dropped 4 bases and J dropped 0; count of bases not matched to a gene: 9. The CDR3 has 17 residues. Germline V gene sequence: CDR1 SEHNR, CDR2 FQNEAQ (reference sequence). The rearrangement joins TRBV7-9 to TRBJ1-2, with 9 bases matching TRBD1. The sample was CD8+ T cells from PBMCs. This TCR was sampled from a human donor in good health (CMV status not recorded). Some clones in this sample may be carry-over from other donors' samples. The CDR3 DNA follows: TGTGCCAGCAGCTCCCGGGCGGGACAGGGAGCTAACTATGGCTACACCTTC. Translating gives CASSSRAGQGANYGYTF.